Below are 2 T cell receptor beta chains sequenced from a single sample in a study of cytomegalovirus exposure and HLA in healthy donors. The PCR had 60 Vbeta and 13 Jbeta primers. Sequenced by immunoSEQ multiplex PCR; TCRdb stores in-frame clones only, minus some. The sample consists of around 170,000 clones, about 81% of them appearing once. Sample: PBMCs. These receptors all stem from a young woman in good health and CMV-seronegative.

CDR3 sequence reads: CASSPGGDSYSPLHF. Here the CDR3 DNA reads TGTGCCAGCAGCCCTGGGGGGGATTCCTATTCACCCCTCCACTTT. The chain combines TRBV6-5 with TRBJ1-6, with D possibly TRBD1 on 5 matching bases. The CDR3 consists of 15 residues. Germline-derived CDR1 and CDR2 are MNHEY and SVGAGI. Trimming removed 6 bases at V and 8 bases at J, with 17 bases between.

This rearrangement joins TRBV5-1 to TRBJ2-7; no definite D call. CDR3 length: 15 residues. Germline V gives CDR1 SGHRS, CDR2 YFSETQ. The V gene lost 1 base and the J gene lost 0 bases, with 11 bases spanning the gap. The CDR3 sequence is CASSLWPGSSYEQYF. CDR3 coding DNA: TGCGCCAGCAGCTTGTGGCCCGGGTCCTCCTACGAGCAGTACTTC.